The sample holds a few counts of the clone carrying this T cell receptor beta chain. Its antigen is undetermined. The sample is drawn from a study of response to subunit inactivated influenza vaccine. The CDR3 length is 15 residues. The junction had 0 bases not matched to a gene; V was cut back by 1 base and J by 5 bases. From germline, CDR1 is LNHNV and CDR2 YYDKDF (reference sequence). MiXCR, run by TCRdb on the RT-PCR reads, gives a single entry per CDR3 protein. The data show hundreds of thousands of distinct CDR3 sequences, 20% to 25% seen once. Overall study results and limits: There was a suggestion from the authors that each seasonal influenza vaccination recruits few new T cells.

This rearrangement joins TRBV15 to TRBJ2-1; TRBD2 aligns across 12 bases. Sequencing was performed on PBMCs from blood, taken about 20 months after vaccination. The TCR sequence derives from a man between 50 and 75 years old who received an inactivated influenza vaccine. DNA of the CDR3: TGTGCCACCAGCAGAGGACTAGCGGGAGACAATGAGCAGTTCTTC. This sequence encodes CATSRGLAGDNEQFF.